Listed here are 24 T cell receptor beta chains from one sample, sequenced in a study of blood T cells in healthy people across ages. A sample-barcoded 5' primer and a J-beta primer mix were used in a second PCR of about 7 to 12 cycles. One entry per CDR3 protein results from TCRdb running MiXCR on the 5' RACE reads. The profile shows 600,000 to 850,000 distinct CDR3 sequences, roughly 45% of them singletons. The sample taken for sequencing was blood. The origin of the receptors is an older woman in good health.

This clonotype was counted between two and nine times. This chain connects TRBV7-6 to TRBJ2-5; perhaps D is TRBD1 or TRBD2 (9 bases each). There are 20 residues in the CDR3. V lost 0 bases and J lost 4, with 27 bases in between. Germline CDR1 SGHVS, CDR2 FNYEAQ. The CDR3: CASSLAGGTGSSGVRETQYF. In DNA form, the CDR3 reads TGTGCCAGCAGCTTAGCAGGGGGGACAGGGTCTAGCGGGGTCCGAGAGACCCAGTACTTC.

For this clonotype: A junction end diverges from the germline sequence, so it may reflect a read error. The chain combines TRBV5-1 with TRBJ2-7; D tentatively reads TRBD1 or TRBD2 (5 bases each). CDR3 length equals 14 residues. Looked up from germline, CDR1 is SGHRS and CDR2 is YFSETQ. CDR3 DNA: TGTGCCAGCAGCTGGGGACGGGTGAAGGAGGAGCAGTACTTC. Translation: CASSWGRVKEEQYF. Full variable domain (remainder filled in from reference TRBV5-1 and TRBJ2-7): KAGVTQTPRYLIKTRGQQVTLSCSPISGHRSVSWYQQTPGQGLQFLFEYFSETQRNKGNFPGRFSGRQFSNSRSEMNVSTLELGDSALYLCASSWGRVKEEQYFGPGTRLTVT.

The chain is built from TRBV7-2 and TRBJ2-7; D not certain. The CDR3 spans 9 residues. Looked up from germline, CDR1 is SGHTA and CDR2 is FQGNSA. With 1 base removed from V and 8 bases from J, the gap between germline ends came to 0 bases. CDR3 loop: CASSLEQYF. In nucleotides, the CDR3 is TGTGCCAGCAGCTTAGAGCAGTACTTC.

The chain carries TRBV3-1 and TRBJ2-3; TRBD2 aligns across 10 bases. V shed 4 bases and J 5 bases; nucleotides not matched to a gene: 6. There are 15 residues in the CDR3. Germline CDR1 reads LGHDT; CDR2 reads YNNKEL (reference sequence). This chain's CDR3 is CASSPSSGGGDTQYF. The CDR3, as DNA: TGTGCCAGCAGCCCCTCTAGCGGGGGTGGAGATACGCAGTATTTT.

V gene TRBV3-1 combines with J gene TRBJ1-1, with D unresolved. The V gene's germline CDR1 is LGHDT and CDR2 YNNKEL (reference sequence). This CDR3 comprises 15 residues. Deletions cut 4 bases from V and 1 base from J, with 13 bases between. As DNA, the CDR3 is TGTGCCAGCAGCCCTAACGGGGTCTCGAACACTGAAGCTTTCTTT. It encodes CASSPNGVSNTEAFF.

The chain recombines TRBV6-2 or TRBV6-3 with TRBJ2-7; 7 bases line up with TRBD1. V was pared by 5 bases and J by 1 base, with 5 bases of the junction left unmatched. The CDR3 spans 14 residues. Germline-derived CDR1 and CDR2 are MNHEY and SVGEGT. CDR3 nucleotides: TGTGCCAGCAGTGACAGACAGGGTTCCTACGAGCAGTACTTC. It specifies CASSDRQGSYEQYF.

J is TRBJ2-5 and V is TRBV7-8, with 14 bases matching TRBD2. The germline gives CDR1 SGHVS, CDR2 FQNEAQ. V gave up 1 base and J gave up 5 bases; unmatched junction bases: 6. The CDR3 has 17 amino acids. CDR3 nucleotide sequence: TGTGCCAGCAGCTTAGGCGGACTAGCGGGAGGAGGGGAGACCCAGTACTTC. Translating it yields CASSLGGLAGGGETQYF. Full variable domain (outside the CDR3, taken from reference TRBV7-8 and TRBJ2-5): GAGVSQSPRYKVAKRGQDVALRCDPISGHVSLFWYQQALGQGPEFLTYFQNEAQLDKSGLPSDRFFAERPEGSVSTLKIQRTQQEDSAVYLCASSLGGLAGGGETQYFGPGTRLLVL.

The chain joins TRBV7-2 to TRBJ2-5; TRBD2 aligns across 14 bases. This CDR3 is built from 16 residues. Germline V gene data show CDR1 as SGHTA and CDR2 as FQGNSA. The V and J ends lost 5 bases and 5 bases, in that order; junction bases with no gene match: 7. In DNA form, the CDR3 reads TGTGCCAGCAGCACCGGACTAGCGGGAGGTTGGGAGACCCAGTACTTC. As protein: CASSTGLAGGWETQYF.

This chain joins TRBV20-1 and TRBJ2-5, with TRBD2 matching 7 bases. The CDR3 spans 13 residues. The V and J ends lost 5 bases and 0 bases, in that order; junction bases with no gene match: 3. CDR1 is DFQATT, CDR2 SNEGSKA, per germline (reference sequence). The CDR3 DNA reads TGCAGTGCTGGGAGGGACTACCAAGAGACCCAGTACTTC. Protein: CSAGRDYQETQYF.

Ten or more counts support this clonotype. The chain links TRBV10-3 to TRBJ2-5; 15 nucleotides match TRBD2. V lost 3 bases to trimming and J lost 11 bases; unmatched junction nucleotides: 10. Per germline, CDR1 ENHRY and CDR2 SYGVKD. The CDR3 runs 16 residues. CDR3 residues: CAISDILGLAGGEQYF. Written as DNA, the CDR3 is TGTGCCATCAGTGACATCTTGGGACTAGCGGGAGGAGAGCAGTACTTC.

The rearrangement uses TRBV12-3 or TRBV12-4 and TRBJ1-3, with D unresolved. The CDR3 is 14 amino acids. V lost 6 bases to trimming and J lost 2 bases, with 11 bases between them. CDR3 nucleotides: TGTGCCAGCAGGCTACATGAGGCTGGAAACACCATATATTTT. This encodes CASRLHEAGNTIYF.

This clonotype appeared a few times. The chain joins TRBV6-1 to TRBJ2-1, with 14 bases matching TRBD2. The CDR3 is 16 residues long. The trim removed 4 bases at V and 10 bases at J, leaving 9 bases unmatched. Germline V lookup: CDR1 MNHNS, CDR2 SASEGT. This chain's CDR3 is CASSGMGLAGVGEQFF. The CDR3 bases are TGTGCCAGCAGTGGGATGGGACTAGCGGGAGTAGGGGAGCAGTTCTTC.

This rearrangement joins TRBV29-1 to TRBJ2-7; D is undetermined. The length of the CDR3 is 13 residues. Germline lookup yields CDR1 SQVTM and CDR2 ANQGSEA. V dropped 4 bases and J dropped 2 bases, with 12 bases sitting between them. Here the CDR3 DNA reads TGCAGCGTTGTGCCCGAACATCCCTACGAGCAGTACTTC. It is translated as CSVVPEHPYEQYF.

This clonotype was detected only a few times. This may stem from a read error, because a much larger clone lies one nucleotide away. The rearrangement uses TRBV4-3 and TRBJ2-1, with 10 bases aligning to TRBD2. Germline V gene lookup returns CDR1 LGHNA and CDR2 YSLEER. The CDR3 is made up of 16 amino acids. V dropped 0 bases and J dropped 7; count of bases not matched to a gene: 6. DNA of the CDR3: TGCGCCAGCAGCCAAGATGCTAGCGGGAGAGCAAATGAGCAGTTCTTC. Translated, it gives CASSQDASGRANEQFF.

This clonotype was counted only a few times. The chain has TRBV6-2 or TRBV6-3 and TRBJ2-3; no clear D gene. CDR1 and CDR2 from the germline V gene are MNHEY and SVGEGT. The CDR3 spans 12 residues. The V end was cut by 7 bases, the J end by 2 bases, with 7 bases between. The CDR3 region has the DNA TGTGCCAGCACGGACCCCACAGATACGCAGTATTTT. As protein: CASTDPTDTQYF.

V and J are TRBV27 and TRBJ1-6, with 9 bases matching TRBD1. Losses at the gene ends were 2 bases for V and 6 bases for J; bases not matched to a gene: 8. The germline V gene has CDR1 MNHEY and CDR2 SMNVEV (reference sequence). The CDR3 runs to 17 residues. CDR3 sequence: CASSLRTRGQGNSPLHF. CDR3 DNA: TGTGCCAGCAGTTTACGAACGAGGGGACAGGGTAATTCACCCCTCCACTTT.

This clonotype was counted between two and nine times. The J gene is TRBJ2-7, the V gene TRBV20-1; D is possibly TRBD1 (6 bases). The CDR3 length is 17 residues. From germline, CDR1 is DFQATT and CDR2 SNEGSKA (reference sequence). V was clipped by 5 bases and J by 3 bases, with 26 bases between them. The CDR3 DNA reads TGCAGTGCTGGATTTTCACCGGGACAAGAATCTGGCTACGAGCAGTACTTC. It is translated as CSAGFSPGQESGYEQYF.

The rearrangement links TRBV7-2 to TRBJ2-7; D remains ambiguous. Germline loops: CDR1 SGHTA, CDR2 FQGNSA. The CDR3 has 13 residues. Trimming removed 6 bases from V and 4 bases from J, with 13 bases in between. CDR3 sequence reads: CASSSVVAYEQYF. The CDR3 DNA is TGTGCCAGCAGTTCAGTCGTGGCGTACGAGCAGTACTTC.

The CDR3, as DNA: TGTGCCACCAGTGCCTTTGGAGGGTATATCGACGAGCAGTACTTC. It translates to CATSAFGGYIDEQYF. The V call is TRBV24-1, the J call TRBJ2-4; tentative D call: TRBD2 (6 bases). The end of the DNA aligns better with TRBJ2-7, so the J call may be wrong. The CDR3 contains 15 residues. CDR1 is KGHDR and CDR2 is SFDVKD in the germline V gene.

This clonotype was detected a few times. J is TRBJ1-4 and V is TRBV29-1, with TRBD1 as a possible D gene (5 bases). Germline V gene data show CDR1 as SQVTM and CDR2 as ANQGSEA. This CDR3 is 11 amino acids long. The V end was cut by 6 bases, the J end by 7 bases, with 9 bases between. CDR3 nucleotide sequence: TGCAGCGTGCAGGGTTTTGAAAAACTGTTTTTT. Its translation: CSVQGFEKLFF.

At least ten counts were recorded for this clonotype. The chain employs TRBV29-1 and TRBJ2-7; 8 nucleotides align to TRBD1. Germline CDR1 is SQVTM and CDR2 is ANQGSEA. CDR3 size: 13 residues. V gave up 5 bases and J gave up 3 bases; unmatched junction bases: 6. The CDR3 here is CSVLRQGRYEQYF. In DNA, the CDR3 is TGCAGCGTTCTACGACAGGGGCGCTACGAGCAGTACTTC.

This clonotype turned up a few times. The chain links TRBV3-1 to TRBJ2-1; 9 bases map to TRBD2. CDR1 and CDR2 (germline): LGHDT, YNNKEL (reference sequence). This CDR3 spans 15 amino acids. Trimming took 3 bases from V and 8 from J; bases not matched to a gene: 8. The CDR3 nucleotides are TGTGCCAGCAGCCATGTTGGGCGGGGGGGCCATGAGCAGTTCTTC. Protein sequence: CASSHVGRGGHEQFF.

The chain employs TRBV20-1 and TRBJ2-3; 11 nucleotides agree with TRBD2. This CDR3 is built from 15 residues. V dropped 3 bases and J dropped 6; count of bases not matched to a gene: 8. Germline values: CDR1 DFQATT, CDR2 SNEGSKA (reference sequence). CDR3 region: CSASDLAGGSDTQYF. In DNA, the CDR3 is TGCAGTGCTAGTGATCTAGCGGGGGGAAGTGATACGCAGTATTTT.

This clonotype was recorded many times. J is TRBJ2-3 and V is TRBV27; 9 bases match TRBD2. Trimming cost V 3 bases and J 3 bases; bases outside gene matches: 10. Germline V gives CDR1 MNHEY, CDR2 SMNVEV (reference sequence). CDR3 length: 17 amino acids. The chain's CDR3 is CASSFQGGRALTDTQYF. The CDR3 coding sequence is TGTGCCAGCAGTTTTCAGGGCGGGAGGGCCCTTACAGATACGCAGTATTTT.